Shown below are 9 T cell receptor beta chains from a single sample sequenced in a study of blood T cell repertoires in COVID-19. TCRdb's table, derived via immunoSEQ multiplex PCR, lists solely in-frame clones and lacks some. The repertoire holds over 250,000 clones, with 88% as singletons. The sequenced material came from PBMCs or T cells enriched from blood (not recorded which). The origin of the receptors is a woman aged 55-75 years in a cohort exposed to, infected with or recovered from COVID-19 (not recorded which).

V usage is TRBV28 and J usage is TRBJ2-4; TRBD2 matches 7 bases. The CDR3 sequence is 13 residues long. V lost 11 bases and J lost 3; bases outside the gene matches: 7. Germline CDR1 MDHEN, CDR2 SYDVKM. CDR3 amino acids: CAGGVSGKNIQYF. The CDR3 DNA reads as TGTGCCGGGGGGGTTTCAGGCAAAAACATTCAGTACTTC.

The chain carries TRBV6-6 and TRBJ1-5; 8 bases are a match to TRBD1. Losses at the gene ends were 6 bases for V and 2 bases for J; bases not matched to a gene: 3. The length of the CDR3 is 14 residues. Germline loops: CDR1 MNHNY, CDR2 SVGAGI (reference sequence). The DNA for the CDR3 is TGTGCCAGCAGCTCGACAGGGGGCAATCAGCCCCAGCATTTT. Its protein is CASSSTGGNQPQHF.

V usage is TRBV21-1 and J usage is TRBJ2-7; whether TRBD1, the table's D call, matches the DNA was not checked. TRBV21-1 is given as a pseudogene. The CDR3 loop spans 16 amino acids. CDR3 protein: CASSKVVWDRTYEQYF. The DNA of the CDR3 is TGTGCCAGCAGCAAAGTCGTTTGGGACAGGACCTACGAGCAGTACTTC.

The CDR3 spells CASSREFNGYTF. The CDR3 DNA sequence: TGTGCCAGCAGTAGAGAATTCAATGGCTACACCTTC. This chain joins TRBV6-5 and TRBJ1-2; D is uncertain. Trimming took 5 bases from V and 6 from J, leaving 10 bases between them. CDR3 size: 12 residues. CDR1 MNHEY and CDR2 SVGAGI come from the germline V gene.

J is TRBJ2-7 and V is TRBV21-1; the table's D call of TRBD2 was not tested on the DNA. TRBV21-1 is described as a pseudogene. The CDR3 is 15 amino acids. Here the CDR3 DNA reads TGTGCCAGCACCCAGACTAGCGGGAGAAAAAACGAGCAGTACTTC. Translation gives CASTQTSGRKNEQYF.

The chain combines TRBV9 with TRBJ1-2; 7 bases are a match to TRBD1. Germline V gives CDR1 SGDLS, CDR2 YYNGEE. The CDR3 runs 16 residues. Trimming removed 3 bases from V and 4 bases from J; junction bases left unmatched: 12. CDR3 sequence (DNA): TGTGCCAGCAGCGATGTGGAGACAGGGCCCCCCTATGGCTACACCTTC. Translation gives CASSDVETGPPYGYTF. The variable domain in full, completed from reference TRBV9 and TRBJ1-2, reads DSGVTQTPKHLITATGQRVTLRCSPRSGDLSVYWYQQSLDQGLQFLIQYYNGEERAKGNILERFSAQQFPDLHSELNLSSLELGDSALYFCASSDVETGPPYGYTFGSGTRLTVV.

Only a few counts were recorded for this clone. J is TRBJ2-1 and V is TRBV18; 7 bases fit TRBD1. Trimming at V came to 3 bases and at J to 4 bases, leaving 6 bases not matched to a gene. The CDR3 runs to 15 residues. Germline CDR1 KGHSH, CDR2 LQKENI. This CDR3 reads CASSPGTVLYNEQFF. DNA for the CDR3: TGTGCCAGCTCACCTGGGACAGTCCTTTACAATGAGCAGTTCTTC.

V and J are TRBV5-1 and TRBJ2-3; a possible D gene is TRBD2 (6 bases). Trimming cost V 6 bases and J 4 bases, with 15 bases left between them. CDR1 and CDR2 from the germline V gene are SGHRS and YFSETQ. CDR3 length equals 14 residues. The CDR3 is CASNLYGSSDTQYF. CDR3 nucleotide sequence: TGCGCCAGCAACCTCTACGGGAGCTCAGATACGCAGTATTTT.

This chain uses TRBV10-2 with TRBJ2-3, with a tentative D call TRBD2 (6 bases). With 6 bases removed from V and 0 bases from J, the gap between germline ends came to 13 bases. This CDR3 region has 15 residues. CDR1 is WSHSY and CDR2 is SAAADI in the germline V gene. Here the CDR3 reads CASRFGGLSTDTQYF. The DNA of the CDR3 is TGCGCCAGCAGATTCGGGGGATTAAGCACAGATACGCAGTATTTT.